Each of the 3 T cell receptor beta chains below was sequenced from the same sample in a study of T cell responses to AZD1222 COVID-19 vaccine. Using immunoSEQ multiplex PCR, the repertoire was profiled, and TCRdb retains in-frame clones only, with some absent. The sample lists some 55,000 clones; about 89% were seen once. Specimen: peripheral blood, collected on day 0 of AZD1222 vaccination. These receptor sequences come from an adult in good health.

In its sample, this clone was seen once. This sequence joins TRBV5-1 and TRBJ2-5, with 12 bases matching TRBD2. The trim removed 5 bases at V and 3 bases at J, leaving 2 bases unmatched. Germline V lookup: CDR1 SGHRS, CDR2 YFSETQ. The CDR3 runs 14 residues. In DNA, the CDR3 is TGCGCCAGCAGTGGACTAGCGGGAAAAGAGACCCAGTACTTC. The encoded protein is CASSGLAGKETQYF. The entire variable domain, with the rest obtained from reference TRBV5-1 and TRBJ2-5, is as follows: KAGVTQTPRYLIKTRGQQVTLSCSPISGHRSVSWYQQTPGQGLQFLFEYFSETQRNKGNFPGRFSGRQFSNSRSEMNVSTLELGDSALYLCASSGLAGKETQYFGPGTRLLVL.

CDR3 loop: CASSSPGGGENTEAFF. The CDR3 nucleotides are TGTGCCAGCAGTTCCCCCGGGGGAGGGGAGAACACTGAAGCTTTCTTT. V and J are TRBV28 and TRBJ1-1; a weak D match, TRBD1 (5 bases). CDR3 length: 16 residues. CDR1 and CDR2 from the germline V gene are MDHEN and SYDVKM. V lost 4 bases and J 1 base, leaving 16 bases between the germline ends.

The V call is TRBV19, the J call TRBJ2-2; D gene unclear. CDR1 and CDR2 from the germline V gene are LNHDA and SQIVND (reference sequence). The ends were cut back, 5 bases at V and 5 bases at J, with 12 bases in the middle. CDR3 length: 14 residues. CDR3 protein: CASSQLVQTGELFF. CDR3 DNA sequence: TGTGCCAGTAGTCAGTTAGTCCAAACCGGGGAGCTGTTTTTT.